This record covers a single T cell receptor beta chain. The antigen remains unidentified. The data are from a study of response to subunit inactivated influenza vaccine. Study-wide findings and caveats: Each seasonal influenza vaccination, the authors suggested, recruits few new T cells.

TCRdb re-analysed the RT-PCR reads in MiXCR, keeping a single row per CDR3 protein. The sample carries about 520,000 distinct CDR3 sequences, 7.2% recorded once. The germline V gene has CDR1 ENHRY and CDR2 SYGVKD. Trimming left V 10 bases short and J 3 bases short, with 12 bases between. The length of the CDR3 is 12 residues. This chain links TRBV10-3 with TRBJ1-1; a possible D gene is TRBD1 (5 bases). Material: PBMCs from blood, obtained around 25 months after vaccination. The TCR sequence derives from a man aged 50 to 69 who received an inactivated influenza vaccine. This chain's CDR3 is CATRGADTEAFF. CDR3 nucleotides: TGTGCCACAAGAGGGGCGGACACTGAAGCTTTCTTT.